The 14 T cell receptor beta chains presented below share a single source sample, sequenced in a study of OX40 agonist ivuxolimab in advanced cancers. Libraries were constructed by the immunoSEQ multiplex PCR assay. As stored in TCRdb, this immuneACCESS dataset retains in-frame rearrangements with V and J assigned. A fraction of the clones does not appear; measured against another copy, unresolved V genes explain less than half of the discrepancy, and the remainder lacks a known reason. The sample yields about 77,000 clones; 87% were counted once. The ten largest clones take up more than 0.45% of the sample. The input for sequencing was CD4+ or CD8+ T cells sorted from blood, taken in a trial of the OX40 agonist ivuxolimab. All receptors derive from an adult with an advanced solid tumor such as melanoma, head and neck, liver or kidney cancer.

This clone was seen a few times. The chain joins TRBV5-1 to TRBJ2-5; D call uncertain. The CDR3 covers 12 residues. Trimming left V 1 base short and J 3 bases short, with 4 bases between. Looked up from germline, CDR1 is SGHRS and CDR2 is YFSETQ. CDR3 sequence reads: CASSLMEETQYF. The CDR3 coding sequence is TGCGCCAGCAGCTTGATGGAAGAGACCCAGTACTTC.

This clone was seen a single time. The CDR3 bases are TGTGCCAGCAGTTTCCATGAGAGGAAATACGAGCAGTACTTC. Encoded protein: CASSFHERKYEQYF. The V gene is TRBV27, the J gene TRBJ2-7; D ambiguous. The CDR3 is 14 amino acids. In germline, CDR1 is MNHEY, CDR2 SMNVEV (reference sequence). V shed 3 bases and J shed 4 bases, with 13 bases lying between them.

This clone is deemed medium-sized. The chain joins TRBV19 to TRBJ1-5, with 11 bases fitting TRBD1. After removal of 7 bases from V and 0 bases from J, the junction contained 8 bases not matched to a gene. The CDR3 covers 17 residues. Germline V lookup: CDR1 LNHDA, CDR2 SQIVND (reference sequence). CDR3 residues: CASTPGTGGYSNQPQHF. In nucleotides, the CDR3 is TGTGCCAGTACCCCCGGGACAGGGGGATATAGCAATCAGCCCCAGCATTTT.

The V gene is TRBV19, the J gene TRBJ1-1, with D perhaps matching TRBD1 (6 bases). Germline V gene data show CDR1 as LNHDA and CDR2 as SQIVND (reference sequence). The CDR3 runs 16 residues. V gave up 7 bases and J gave up 3 bases, with 21 bases separating them. The CDR3 bases are TGTGCCAGTACCCCCGGTCGGGGGCTGAGGGACACTGAAGCTTTCTTT. Translated: CASTPGRGLRDTEAFF. Together with reference TRBV19 and TRBJ1-1, the CDR3 gives the full variable domain: DGGITQSPKYLFRKEGQNVTLSCEQNLNHDAMYWYRQDPGQGLRLIYYSQIVNDFQKGDIAEGYSVSREKKESFPLTVTSAQKNPTAFYLCASTPGRGLRDTEAFFGQGTRLTVV.

V usage is TRBV4-3 and J usage is TRBJ2-1; D is possibly TRBD2 (5 bases). CDR1 is LGHNA, CDR2 YSLEER, per germline. V shed 0 bases and J shed 12 bases, with 15 bases lying between them. The CDR3 sequence is 14 residues long. CDR3 in amino acids: CASSQDGSVGGQFF. CDR3 nucleotides: TGCGCCAGCAGCCAAGATGGGAGCGTAGGAGGGCAGTTCTTC.

This sequence joins TRBV9 and TRBJ2-7; D call uncertain. CDR3 length equals 14 residues. V lost 4 bases and J lost 3, with 14 bases in between. Germline-derived CDR1 and CDR2 are SGDLS and YYNGEE. The CDR3 DNA follows: TGTGCCAGCAGCCCCGGGCAAACCGGCTACGAGCAGTACTTC. It is translated as CASSPGQTGYEQYF.

The chain is built from TRBV28 and TRBJ1-5; 7 nucleotides agree with TRBD1. With 6 bases clipped from V and 1 base from J, the junction kept 3 bases outside the gene matches. Germline assignment: CDR1 MDHEN and CDR2 SYDVKM. The CDR3 is 14 residues long. The CDR3, as DNA: TGTGCCAGCAGACCGACAGGGAGCAATCAGCCCCAGCATTTT. As protein: CASRPTGSNQPQHF.

A word on this clone: Other DNA sequences of this sample code for an identical CDR3. The rearrangement uses TRBV6-5 and TRBJ2-3; no clear D gene. Germline-derived CDR1 and CDR2 are MNHEY and SVGAGI. The CDR3 contains 13 residues. V was pared by 2 bases and J by 1 base, with 4 bases between. CDR3 coding DNA: TGTGCCAGCAGTTACAGGGGCACAGATACGCAGTATTTT. Translating gives CASSYRGTDTQYF.

The chain has TRBV2 and TRBJ2-3; 11 bases align to TRBD2. J was trimmed by 5 bases and V by 6 bases; bases with no gene match: 7. CDR3 length: 15 amino acids. Germline loops: CDR1 SNHLY, CDR2 FYNNEI. Written as DNA, the CDR3 is TGTGCCAGCAGACTACTAGCGGGGGCCCGAGATACGCAGTATTTT. Protein product: CASRLLAGARDTQYF.

The chain combines TRBV6-5 with TRBJ1-5; D is unresolved. The CDR3 extends over 12 amino acids. Germline loops: CDR1 MNHEY, CDR2 SVGAGI. The V end was cut by 2 bases, the J end by 5 bases, with 4 bases between. The CDR3 reads CASSYVDQPQHF. In nucleotides, the CDR3 is TGTGCCAGCAGTTACGTAGATCAGCCCCAGCATTTT.

The V gene is TRBV28, the J gene TRBJ2-6; 7 bases match TRBD1. V lost 2 bases to trimming and J lost 2 bases; unmatched junction nucleotides: 6. The CDR3 is made up of 17 amino acids. Germline CDR1 reads MDHEN; CDR2 reads SYDVKM. CDR3 DNA sequence: TGTGCCAGCAGTTTAACCGCAGGGACAGCTGGGGCCAACGTCCTGACTTTC. Translating it yields CASSLTAGTAGANVLTF.

This chain uses TRBV29-1 with TRBJ1-1; the match to TRBD1 covers 7 bases. The ends lost 7 bases at V and 2 bases at J; junction bases unmatched: 13. The CDR3 covers 15 residues. Germline CDR1 SQVTM, CDR2 ANQGSEA. The CDR3: CSAEGGRGLNTEAFF. The DNA for the CDR3 is TGCAGCGCCGAAGGGGGGAGGGGGCTCAACACTGAAGCTTTCTTT.

The chain joins TRBV19 to TRBJ1-5, with a possible D match to TRBD1 (6 bases). This CDR3 spans 17 amino acids. Trimming shortened V by 5 bases and J by 4 bases, and 21 bases separated the two germline ends. Germline values: CDR1 LNHDA, CDR2 SQIVND (reference sequence). This chain's CDR3 is CASSGGQGSFINQPQHF. CDR3 DNA: TGTGCCAGTAGTGGGGGGCAGGGGTCGTTTATAAATCAGCCCCAGCATTTT.

The V call is TRBV19, the J call TRBJ2-5, with D possibly TRBD1 on 6 matching bases. The CDR3 spans 13 residues. Between the trimmed V and J ends, which lost 6 bases and 4 bases, there was a span of 12 bases. Germline assignment: CDR1 LNHDA and CDR2 SQIVND (reference sequence). In DNA, the CDR3 is TGTGCCAGTAGCTGGGCACAGGGAGAGACCCAGTACTTC. This codes for CASSWAQGETQYF.